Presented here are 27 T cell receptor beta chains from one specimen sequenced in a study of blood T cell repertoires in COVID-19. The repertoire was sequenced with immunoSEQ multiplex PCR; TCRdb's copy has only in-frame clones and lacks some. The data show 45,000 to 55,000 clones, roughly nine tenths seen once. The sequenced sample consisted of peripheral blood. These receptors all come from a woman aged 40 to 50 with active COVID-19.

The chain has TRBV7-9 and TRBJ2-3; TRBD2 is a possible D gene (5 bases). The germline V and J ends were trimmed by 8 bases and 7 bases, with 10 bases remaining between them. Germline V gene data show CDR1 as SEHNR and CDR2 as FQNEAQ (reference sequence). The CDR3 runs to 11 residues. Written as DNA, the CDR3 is TGTGCCAGCCGAGGGAGTTATACGCAGTATTTT. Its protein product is CASRGSYTQYF.

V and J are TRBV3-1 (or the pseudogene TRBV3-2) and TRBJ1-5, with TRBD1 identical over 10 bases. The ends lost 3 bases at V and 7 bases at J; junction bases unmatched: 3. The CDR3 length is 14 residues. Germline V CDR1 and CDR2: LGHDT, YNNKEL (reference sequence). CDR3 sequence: CASSHGTGEQPQHF. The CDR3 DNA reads TGTGCCAGCAGCCATGGGACAGGGGAACAGCCCCAGCATTTT.

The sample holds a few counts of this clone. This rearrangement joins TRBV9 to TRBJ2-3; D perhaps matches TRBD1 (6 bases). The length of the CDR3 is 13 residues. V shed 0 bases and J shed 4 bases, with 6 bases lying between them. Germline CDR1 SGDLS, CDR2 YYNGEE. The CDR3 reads CASSVGTADTQYF. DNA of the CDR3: TGTGCCAGCAGCGTAGGGACAGCAGATACGCAGTATTTT.

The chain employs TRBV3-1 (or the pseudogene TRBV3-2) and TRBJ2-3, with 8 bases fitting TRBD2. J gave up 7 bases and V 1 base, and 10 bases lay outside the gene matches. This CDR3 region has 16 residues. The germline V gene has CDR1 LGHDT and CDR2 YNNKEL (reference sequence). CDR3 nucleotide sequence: TGTGCCAGCAGCCAAGTTAACGGGGGGGATCGATATACGCAGTATTTT. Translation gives CASSQVNGGDRYTQYF.

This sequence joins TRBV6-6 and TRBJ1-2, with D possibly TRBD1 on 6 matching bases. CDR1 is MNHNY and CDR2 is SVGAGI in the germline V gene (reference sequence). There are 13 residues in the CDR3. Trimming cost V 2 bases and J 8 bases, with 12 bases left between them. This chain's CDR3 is CASSYRGTEGYTF. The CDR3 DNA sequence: TGTGCCAGCAGTTACAGGGGGACGGAAGGCTACACCTTC.

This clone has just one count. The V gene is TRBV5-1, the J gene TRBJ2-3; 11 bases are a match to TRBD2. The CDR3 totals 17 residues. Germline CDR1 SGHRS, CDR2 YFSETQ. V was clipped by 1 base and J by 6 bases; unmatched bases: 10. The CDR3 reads CASSLFLSGGAADTQYF. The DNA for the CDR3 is TGCGCCAGCAGCTTGTTTCTTAGCGGGGGGGCCGCGGATACGCAGTATTTT.

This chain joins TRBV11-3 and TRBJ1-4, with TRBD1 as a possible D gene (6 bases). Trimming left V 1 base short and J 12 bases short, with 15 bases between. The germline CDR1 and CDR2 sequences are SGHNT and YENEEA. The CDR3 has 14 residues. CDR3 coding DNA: TGTGCCAGCAGCTTAGCACAGGGCAAGAGGGAACTGTTTTTT. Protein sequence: CASSLAQGKRELFF.

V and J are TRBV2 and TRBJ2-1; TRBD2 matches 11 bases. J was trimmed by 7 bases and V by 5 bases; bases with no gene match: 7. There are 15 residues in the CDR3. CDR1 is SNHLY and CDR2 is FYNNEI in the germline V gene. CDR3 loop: CASSPTSGEGNEQFF. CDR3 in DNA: TGTGCCAGCAGTCCGACTAGCGGGGAGGGGAATGAGCAGTTCTTC.

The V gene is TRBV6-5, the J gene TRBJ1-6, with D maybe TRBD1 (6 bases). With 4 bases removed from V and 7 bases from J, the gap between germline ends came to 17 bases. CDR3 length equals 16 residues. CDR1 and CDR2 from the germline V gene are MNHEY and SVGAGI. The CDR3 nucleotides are TGTGCCAGCAGTTCCATAATGGGCAGGGGAAATTCACCCCTCCACTTT. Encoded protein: CASSSIMGRGNSPLHF.

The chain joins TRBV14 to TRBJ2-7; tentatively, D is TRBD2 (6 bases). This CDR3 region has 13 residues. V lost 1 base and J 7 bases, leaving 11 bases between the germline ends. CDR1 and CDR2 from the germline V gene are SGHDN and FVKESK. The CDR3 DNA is TGTGCCAGCAGCCAAGGGCGGCTAGCGGAGCAGTACTTC. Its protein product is CASSQGRLAEQYF.

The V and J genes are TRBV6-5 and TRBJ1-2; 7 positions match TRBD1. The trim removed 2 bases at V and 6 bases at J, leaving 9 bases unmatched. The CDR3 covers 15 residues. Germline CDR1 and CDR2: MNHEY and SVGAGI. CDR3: CASSYAVGGGHGYTF. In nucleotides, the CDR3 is TGTGCCAGCAGTTACGCGGTAGGAGGGGGCCATGGCTACACCTTC.

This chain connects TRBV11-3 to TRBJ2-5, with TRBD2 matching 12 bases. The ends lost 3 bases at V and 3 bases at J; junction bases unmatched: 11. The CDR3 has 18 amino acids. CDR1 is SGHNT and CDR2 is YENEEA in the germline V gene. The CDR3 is CASSFSSRASGGEETQYF. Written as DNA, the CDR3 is TGTGCCAGCAGCTTTAGCTCCAGAGCTAGCGGGGGGGAAGAGACCCAGTACTTC.

CDR3 protein: CASSGQALSYNEQFF. The CDR3 region has the DNA TGTGCCAGTAGTGGACAGGCTCTATCCTACAATGAGCAGTTCTTC. The chain links TRBV19 to TRBJ2-1; 7 positions match TRBD1. CDR1 and CDR2 from the germline V gene are LNHDA and SQIVND (reference sequence). V shed 5 bases, J shed 1 base, and the junction held 5 bases outside the gene matches. The CDR3 totals 15 residues.

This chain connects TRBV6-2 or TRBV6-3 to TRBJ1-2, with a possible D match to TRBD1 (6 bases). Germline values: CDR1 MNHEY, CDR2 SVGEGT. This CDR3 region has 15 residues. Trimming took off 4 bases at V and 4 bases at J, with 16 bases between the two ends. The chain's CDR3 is CASSFGTRDIYGYTF. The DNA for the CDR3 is TGTGCCAGCAGTTTTGGGACCCGGGACATCTATGGCTACACCTTC.

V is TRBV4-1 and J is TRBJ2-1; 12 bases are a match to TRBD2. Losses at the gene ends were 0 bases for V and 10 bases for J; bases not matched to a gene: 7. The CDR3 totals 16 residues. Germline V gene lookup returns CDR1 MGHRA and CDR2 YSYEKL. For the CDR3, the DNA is TGCGCCAGCAGCCAAGACCCTAGCGGGGGGGCTAACGAGCAGTTCTTC. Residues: CASSQDPSGGANEQFF.

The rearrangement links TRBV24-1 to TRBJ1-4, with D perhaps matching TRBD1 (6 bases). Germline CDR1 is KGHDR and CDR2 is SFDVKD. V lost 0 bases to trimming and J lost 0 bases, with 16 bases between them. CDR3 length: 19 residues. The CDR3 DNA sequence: TGTGCCACCAGTGATTTGAGGGGGACCCGACAGGCAACTAATGAAAAACTGTTTTTT. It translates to CATSDLRGTRQATNEKLFF.

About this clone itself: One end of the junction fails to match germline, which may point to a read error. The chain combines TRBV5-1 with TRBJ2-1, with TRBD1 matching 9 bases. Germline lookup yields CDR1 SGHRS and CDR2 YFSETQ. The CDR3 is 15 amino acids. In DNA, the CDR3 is TGCGCCAGCAGCTCTATACCGGGACAGGGCTACGAGGCGGTCTTC. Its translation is CASSSIPGQGYEAVF.

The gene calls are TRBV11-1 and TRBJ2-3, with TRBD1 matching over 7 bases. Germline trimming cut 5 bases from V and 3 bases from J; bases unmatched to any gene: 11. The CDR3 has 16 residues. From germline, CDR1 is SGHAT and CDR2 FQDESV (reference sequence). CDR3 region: CASSIQGMVGTDTQYF. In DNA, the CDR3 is TGTGCCAGCAGCATACAGGGGATGGTGGGGACAGATACGCAGTATTTT.

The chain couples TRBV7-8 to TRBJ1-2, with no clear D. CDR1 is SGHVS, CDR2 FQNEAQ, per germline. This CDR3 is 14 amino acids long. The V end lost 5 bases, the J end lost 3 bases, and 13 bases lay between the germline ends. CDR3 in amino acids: CASSPLRFDYGYTF. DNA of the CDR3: TGTGCCAGCAGCCCCCTGAGGTTTGACTATGGCTACACCTTC.

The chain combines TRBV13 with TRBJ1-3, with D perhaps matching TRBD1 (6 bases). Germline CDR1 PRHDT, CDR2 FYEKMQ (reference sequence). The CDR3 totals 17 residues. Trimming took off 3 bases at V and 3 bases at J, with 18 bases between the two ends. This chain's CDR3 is CASSLTSGRGYGNTIYF. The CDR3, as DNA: TGTGCCAGCAGCTTGACCAGTGGCAGGGGTTATGGAAACACCATATATTTT.

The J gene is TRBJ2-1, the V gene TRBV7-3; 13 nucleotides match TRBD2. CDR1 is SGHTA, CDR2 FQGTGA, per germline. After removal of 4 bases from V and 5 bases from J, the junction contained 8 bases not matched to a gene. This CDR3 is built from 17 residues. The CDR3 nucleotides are TGTGCCAGCAGCTCCATGCCGACTAGCGGGGGGAACAATGAGCAGTTCTTC. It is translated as CASSSMPTSGGNNEQFF.

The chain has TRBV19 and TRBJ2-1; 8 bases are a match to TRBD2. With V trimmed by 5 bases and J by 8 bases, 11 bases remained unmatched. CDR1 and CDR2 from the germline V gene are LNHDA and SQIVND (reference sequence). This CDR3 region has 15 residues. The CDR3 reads CASSVTPGGVHEQFF. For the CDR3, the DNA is TGTGCCAGTAGTGTTACTCCGGGGGGGGTCCATGAGCAGTTCTTC.

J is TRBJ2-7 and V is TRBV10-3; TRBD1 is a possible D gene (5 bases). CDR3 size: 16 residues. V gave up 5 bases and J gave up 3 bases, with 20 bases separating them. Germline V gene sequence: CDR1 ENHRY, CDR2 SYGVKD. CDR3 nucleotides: TGTGCCATCAGTATCCGCCCCAGGGAAGAGAGCTACGAGCAGTACTTC. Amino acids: CAISIRPREESYEQYF.

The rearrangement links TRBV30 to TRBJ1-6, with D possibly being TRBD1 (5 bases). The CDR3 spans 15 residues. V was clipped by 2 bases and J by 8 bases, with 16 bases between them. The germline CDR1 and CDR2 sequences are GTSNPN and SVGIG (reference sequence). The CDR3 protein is CAWSRTGEGDSPLHF. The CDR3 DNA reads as TGTGCCTGGAGTCGCACGGGGGAAGGGGATTCACCCCTCCACTTT.

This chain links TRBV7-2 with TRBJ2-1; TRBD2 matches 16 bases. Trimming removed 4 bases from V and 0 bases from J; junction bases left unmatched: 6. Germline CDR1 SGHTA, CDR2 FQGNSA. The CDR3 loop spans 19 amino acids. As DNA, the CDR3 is TGTGCCAGCAGCTCCCCGGGACTAGCGGGGGGGAGCTCCTACAATGAGCAGTTCTTC. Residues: CASSSPGLAGGSSYNEQFF.

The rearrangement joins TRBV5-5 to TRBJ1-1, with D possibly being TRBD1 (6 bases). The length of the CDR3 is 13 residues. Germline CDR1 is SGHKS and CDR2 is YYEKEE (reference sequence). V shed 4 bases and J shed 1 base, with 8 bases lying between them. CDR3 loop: CASSVDRNTEAFF. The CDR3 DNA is TGTGCCAGCAGCGTGGACAGGAACACTGAAGCTTTCTTT.

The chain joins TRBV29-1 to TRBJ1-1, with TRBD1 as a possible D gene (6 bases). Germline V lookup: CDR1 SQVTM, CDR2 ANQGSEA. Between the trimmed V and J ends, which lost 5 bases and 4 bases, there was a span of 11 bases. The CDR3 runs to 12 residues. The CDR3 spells CSVNRAATEAFF. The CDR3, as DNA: TGCAGCGTTAACAGGGCGGCCACTGAAGCTTTCTTT.